This entry describes one T cell receptor (beta chain). This specimen comes from a study of blood T cell repertoires in COVID-19. The overall study: Sample material is recorded as cDNA or gDNA derived from T cells, B-cell-depleted T cells, or PBMCs.

Using immunoSEQ multiplex PCR, the repertoire was profiled, and TCRdb retains in-frame clones only, with some absent. The profile covers about 240,000 clones, with approximately 85% appearing a single time and roughly 5% taken by the ten largest. The CDR3 totals 14 residues. Germline CDR1 reads MNHEY; CDR2 reads SVGAGI. V lost 7 bases to trimming and J lost 3 bases, with 12 bases between them. Recruited during active infection, patients (from Seattle) were subsequently followed longitudinally. Sequenced sample: peripheral blood. The chain recombines TRBV6-5 with TRBJ2-2, with D possibly TRBD2 on 6 matching bases. The TCR sequence derives from a man aged 45-65 years with COVID-19, enrolled during active disease. The CDR3 here is CASKVPGDTGELFF. CDR3 in DNA: TGTGCCAGCAAGGTACCGGGGGACACCGGGGAGCTGTTTTTT.